These 5 T cell receptor beta chains share one sample of origin, sequenced in a study of blood T cell repertoires in COVID-19. TCRdb keeps only in-frame clones here, not all; method: immunoSEQ multiplex PCR. The data hold hundreds of thousands of clones, with about nine tenths observed a single time. The specimen sequenced was peripheral blood. The receptors come from a woman between 18 and 29 years old with acute or convalescent COVID-19.

This chain connects TRBV30 to TRBJ1-4; D gene ambiguous. Per germline, CDR1 GTSNPN and CDR2 SVGIG (reference sequence). Deletions cut 7 bases from V and 4 bases from J, with 13 bases between. CDR3 length: 13 amino acids. CDR3 amino acids: CASSAGYNEKLFF. The CDR3 coding sequence is TGTGCCTCGTCTGCCGGTTATAATGAAAAACTGTTTTTT.

This chain connects TRBV5-1 to TRBJ2-3; 12 bases align to TRBD1. The CDR3 loop spans 17 amino acids. CDR1 is SGHRS and CDR2 is YFSETQ in the germline V gene. Trimming took 5 bases from V and 4 from J; bases not matched to a gene: 11. The CDR3 loop reads CASRKREGTGGADTQYF. Written as DNA, the CDR3 is TGCGCCAGCAGGAAGAGAGAGGGGACAGGGGGCGCAGATACGCAGTATTTT.

The chain links TRBV5-6 to TRBJ1-6; possibly TRBD1 for D (5 bases). The CDR3 length is 16 residues. Deletions cut 2 bases from V and 8 bases from J, with 17 bases between. Germline V gene lookup returns CDR1 SGHDT and CDR2 YYEEEE. CDR3 nucleotide sequence: TGTGCCAGCAGCTTCGGGGGGGGATCCCTTTATTCACCCCTCCACTTT. Residues: CASSFGGGSLYSPLHF.

The chain carries TRBV2 and TRBJ1-4; D remains ambiguous. The CDR3 has 15 amino acids. Germline V lookup: CDR1 SNHLY, CDR2 FYNNEI. V lost 4 bases, J lost 3 bases, and 12 bases lay in between. CDR3 protein: CASSVGRAANEKLFF. The CDR3, as DNA: TGTGCCAGCAGTGTAGGGAGAGCGGCTAATGAAAAACTGTTTTTT.

V usage is TRBV28 and J usage is TRBJ1-5, with TRBD1 matching over 8 bases. CDR1 and CDR2 (germline): MDHEN, SYDVKM. Trimming at V came to 5 bases and at J to 2 bases, leaving 11 bases not matched to a gene. The CDR3 loop spans 17 amino acids. Here the CDR3 DNA reads TGTGCCAGCAGTATGGGGCAGGGGGCGCGGGGCAATCAGCCCCAGCATTTT. Encoded protein: CASSMGQGARGNQPQHF.